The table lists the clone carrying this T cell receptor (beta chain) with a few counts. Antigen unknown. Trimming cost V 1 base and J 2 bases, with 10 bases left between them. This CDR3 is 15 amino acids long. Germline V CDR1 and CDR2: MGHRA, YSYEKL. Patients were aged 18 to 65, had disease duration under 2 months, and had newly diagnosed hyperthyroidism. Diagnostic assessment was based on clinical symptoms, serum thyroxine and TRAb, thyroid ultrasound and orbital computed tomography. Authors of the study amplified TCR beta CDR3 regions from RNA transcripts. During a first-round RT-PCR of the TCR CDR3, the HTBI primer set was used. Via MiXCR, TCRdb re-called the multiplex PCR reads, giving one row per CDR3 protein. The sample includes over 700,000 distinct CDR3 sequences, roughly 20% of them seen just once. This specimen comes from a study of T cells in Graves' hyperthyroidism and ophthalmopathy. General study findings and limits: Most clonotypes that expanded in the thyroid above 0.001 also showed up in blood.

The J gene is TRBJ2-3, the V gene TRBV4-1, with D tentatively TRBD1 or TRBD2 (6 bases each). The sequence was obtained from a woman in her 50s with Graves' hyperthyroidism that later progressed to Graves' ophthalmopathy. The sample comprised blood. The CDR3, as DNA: TGCGCCAGCAGCCAAGGCGGGACAAACACAGATACGCAGTATTTT. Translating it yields CASSQGGTNTDTQYF.